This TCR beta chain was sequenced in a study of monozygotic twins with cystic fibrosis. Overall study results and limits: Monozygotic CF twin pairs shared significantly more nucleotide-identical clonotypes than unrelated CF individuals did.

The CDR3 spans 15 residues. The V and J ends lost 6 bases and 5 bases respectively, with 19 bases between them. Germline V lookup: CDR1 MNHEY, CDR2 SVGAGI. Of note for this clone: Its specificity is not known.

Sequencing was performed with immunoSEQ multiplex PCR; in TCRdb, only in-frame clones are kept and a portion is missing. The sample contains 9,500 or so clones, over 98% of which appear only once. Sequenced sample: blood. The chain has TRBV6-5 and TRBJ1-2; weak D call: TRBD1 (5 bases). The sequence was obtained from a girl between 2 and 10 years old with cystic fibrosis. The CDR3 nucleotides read TGTGCCAGCAGCTGGGGAGGGACCGGGCTGTATGGCTACACCTTC. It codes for CASSWGGTGLYGYTF.